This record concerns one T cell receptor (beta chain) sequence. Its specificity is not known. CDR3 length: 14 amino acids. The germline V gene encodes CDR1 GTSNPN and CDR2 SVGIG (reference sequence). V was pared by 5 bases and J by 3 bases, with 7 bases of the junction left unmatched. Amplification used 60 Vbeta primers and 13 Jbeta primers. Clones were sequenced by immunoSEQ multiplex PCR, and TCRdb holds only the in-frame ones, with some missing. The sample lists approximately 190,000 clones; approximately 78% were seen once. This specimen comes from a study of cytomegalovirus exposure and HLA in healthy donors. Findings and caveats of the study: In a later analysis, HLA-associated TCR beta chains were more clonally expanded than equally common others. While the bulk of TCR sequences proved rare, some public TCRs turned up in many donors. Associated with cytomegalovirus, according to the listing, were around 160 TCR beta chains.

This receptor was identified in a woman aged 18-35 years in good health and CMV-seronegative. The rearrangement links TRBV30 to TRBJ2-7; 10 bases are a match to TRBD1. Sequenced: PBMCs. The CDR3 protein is CAWGSGTGDYEQYF. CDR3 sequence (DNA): TGTGCCTGGGGATCCGGGACAGGGGACTACGAGCAGTACTTC.